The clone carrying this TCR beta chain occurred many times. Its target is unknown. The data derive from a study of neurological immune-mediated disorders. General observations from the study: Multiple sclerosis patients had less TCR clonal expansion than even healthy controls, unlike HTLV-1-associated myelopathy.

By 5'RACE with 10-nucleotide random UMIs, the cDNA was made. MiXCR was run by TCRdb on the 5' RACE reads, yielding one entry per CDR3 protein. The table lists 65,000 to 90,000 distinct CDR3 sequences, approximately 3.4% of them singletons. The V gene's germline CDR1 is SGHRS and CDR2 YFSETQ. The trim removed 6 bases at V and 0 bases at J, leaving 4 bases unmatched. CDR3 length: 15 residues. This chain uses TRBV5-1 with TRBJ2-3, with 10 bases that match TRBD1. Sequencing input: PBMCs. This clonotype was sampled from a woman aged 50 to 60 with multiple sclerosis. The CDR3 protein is CASKRQGASTDTQYF. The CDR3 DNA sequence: TGCGCCAGCAAAAGACAGGGGGCTAGCACAGATACGCAGTATTTT. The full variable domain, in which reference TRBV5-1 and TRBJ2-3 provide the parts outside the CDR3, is KAGVTQTPRYLIKTRGQQVTLSCSPISGHRSVSWYQQTPGQGLQFLFEYFSETQRNKGNFPGRFSGRQFSNSRSEMNVSTLELGDSALYLCASKRQGASTDTQYFGPGTRLTVL.